The sample holds a few counts of the clone carrying this TCR beta chain. These data are taken from a study of blood T cell repertoires in COVID-19. Study summary: Sites in the United States, Italy and Spain provided acute and convalescent COVID-19 samples. T cells, B-cell-depleted T cells, or PBMCs supplied cDNA or gDNA.

Study processing details: Amplification with reference gene primers provided the estimates of nucleated cell counts. The table came from immunoSEQ multiplex PCR; TCRdb's copy has only in-frame clones and leaves some out. Clone size and V and J calls were adopted from that table, with D and trimming inferred from the DNA. The repertoire has 100,000 to 150,000 clones, about four fifths of them found once; the top ten carry approximately 12%. With 0 bases clipped from V and 3 bases from J, the junction kept 7 bases outside the gene matches. The CDR3 extends over 16 amino acids. Germline assignment: CDR1 SGHNT and CDR2 YYREEE (reference sequence).

The V call is TRBV5-4, the J call TRBJ2-5, with 8 bases aligning to TRBD1. This clonotype originated in a man aged 55 to 69 with acute or convalescent COVID-19. What was sequenced was peripheral blood. CDR3 in amino acids: CASSLEPRGQEETQYF. CDR3 in DNA: TGTGCCAGCAGCTTGGAGCCCAGGGGGCAGGAAGAGACCCAGTACTTC.